The entry below gives a single T cell receptor (beta chain) sequence along with its context. In its sample, this clonotype was seen many times. Its antigen is currently not known. No much larger clone exists at a distance of one base, and base qualities are not known. CDR1 is given as SNHLY and CDR2 as FYNNEI, both from the germline V gene. CDR3 length: 15 amino acids, cysteine to phenylalanine. The kept DNA is CDR3 alone, 45 bases in frame from the first base. V is pared back by 1 base and J by 1 base, with 10 bases lying between the germline termini. Hyperthyroidism was defined as stable when no progression to ophthalmopathy occurred within 18 months of follow-up. Patients with hyperthyroidism were aged 18 to 65 years, had been newly diagnosed, and had a disease duration of less than 2 months. Patients were excluded if they had other autoimmune diseases, uncontrolled infections, pregnancy or lactation. Diagnosis relied on clinical symptoms, serum thyroxine, TRAb, thyroid ultrasound and orbital computed tomography. Ficoll-Paque density gradient centrifugation was used to isolate PBMCs from about 9 ml of fresh peripheral blood. Trizol reagent was used to extract the total RNA, and its quality was then checked on an Agilent 2100 Bioanalyzer.

TCR beta CDR3 regions were amplified from RNA transcripts for repertoire sequencing. The first round was an RT-PCR using HTBI primers with the Qiagen OneStep RT-PCR kit, and this first round was followed by a second-round multiplex PCR, then size selection and purification. The libraries underwent paired-end sequencing with 100 bp reads on an Illumina HiSeq2000. Concerning the study's data processing: SOAPnuke was used for read processing, and reads with adapters, uncalled bases, a mean Phred below 15, or no exact constant-primer or identifier match were discarded. COPE v1.2.5 was used to merge high-quality paired reads. Clonotypes were defined as unique nucleotide sequences and were aligned to IMGT TRB V, D and J references using MiTCR v1.1. Only V-J combinations with frequency above 0.0001 were analysed, covering 99% to 99.2% of repertoires. For each V-J combination, a TCR clonal expansion and chaos score was defined as F50 clonal expansion divided by the chaos observed in the TCRdist matrix. Welch's t-statistics and random forest were used to reduce the features to 10 to 15 V-J combinations, which were then used as input to a naive Bayes classifier. The similarity between thyroid and blood repertoires was quantified using the Morisita-Horn index. TCRdb reworked the public reads: Q25 trimming with fastp, MiXCR clone assembly, productive beta chains retained. Every CDR3 protein is listed once, alongside the most common genes and DNA of its rows. TCRdb, not the authors, supplied the V and J calls. This sample gives approximately 410,000 distinct CDR3 sequences in total; just over 15% of them show up just once. Of the sample, 5.5% to 7% is held by the ten largest clones.

The data were obtained in a study of Graves' ophthalmopathy and Graves' hyperthyroidism listed by TCRdb under 2018. A note on the overall study: Peripheral blood was collected at initial diagnosis, prior to any treatment. TCR beta repertoire signatures were used to distinguish Graves' ophthalmopathy from Graves' hyperthyroidism and to predict progression to ophthalmopathy. In total, some 140 blood samples were TCR-sequenced: 40 to 45 ophthalmopathy, some 75 hyperthyroidism and around 17 hyperthyroidism-to-ophthalmopathy patients. To explore V-J signatures that separate ophthalmopathy from hyperthyroidism, a discovery set of 95 to 100 patients was enrolled, consisting of about 45 with ophthalmopathy and roughly 59 with stable hyperthyroidism. An independent validation cohort comprised 18 hyperthyroidism patients and over 15 patients who later progressed from hyperthyroidism to ophthalmopathy. In six hyperthyroidism patients, T-cell repertoires of thyroid tissue and blood were compared. Following sampling, methimazole starting at 30 mg daily was administered to hyperthyroidism patients, and high-dose intravenous methylprednisolone was administered to ophthalmopathy patients. The 95 to 100 discovery patients were randomly divided into training and test sets at a 7:3 ratio.

What the work shows at the level of the full study, not this receptor alone: Ophthalmopathy was separated from stable hyperthyroidism by the 13-signature model with about 90% sensitivity and around 81% specificity in cross-validation and with 80%/75% in the test set. Among expanded thyroid clonotypes with frequency above 0.001, most also showed up in blood, which suggests that blood repertoires may reflect the thyroid immune response. In validation, the model predicted ophthalmopathy progression with more than 55% sensitivity and approximately 78% specificity; roughly 11 predicted patients were CT-confirmed with GO in a median of around 6 months. Sample size was not predetermined statistically, and investigators were not blinded to group allocation.

The receptor was derived from a woman younger than 35 with stable Graves' hyperthyroidism. Donor details come from another sample of the same person, matched by shared clones. Sequenced sample: peripheral blood. The sequence joins TRBV2 to TRBJ1-2; a confident D gene designation cannot be given. The bases are TGTGCCAGCAGTGAAGTTCGGGGTGATAACTATGGCTACACCTTC. Its protein product is CASSEVRGDNYGYTF.